The rows below give T cell receptor beta chains drawn from one sample of a study of cytotoxic CD8 clonotypes in ibrutinib-treated CLL. This table comes from immunoSEQ multiplex PCR, and its TCRdb copy is limited to in-frame clones, with some not included. Of roughly 51,000 clones in the sample, around half were seen once. Sequencing was performed on PBMCs, taken after 12 months of ibrutinib treatment. The receptors were sampled from a human donor with chronic lymphocytic leukemia. Each CDR3 is given without its conserved first and last residue. The D gene is left open where the match is weak. Not all rows give a size; the values are once, few, many and, for expanded clones, a class.

V	J	size	D	length	CDR3
TRBV19	TRBJ1-5	.	.	12	ASSIAGKNQPQH
TRBV10-3	TRBJ1-2	.	.	11	AIRGDSNYGYT
TRBV27	TRBJ1-5	few	.	12	ASSEGWGNQPQH
TRBV28	TRBJ2-2	.	.	14	ASSSFSSPGTGELF
TRBV28	TRBJ2-5	.	.	13	ASRTVGRGQETQY
TRBV5-1	TRBJ2-7	.	.	11	ASSGGLLYEQY
TRBV2	TRBJ1-5	.	TRBD1	11	ASSLTGGQPQH
TRBV9	TRBJ2-7	.	.	13	ASSVATGSSYEQY
TRBV11-2	TRBJ2-1	few	TRBD2	14	ASSSLSGTFYNEQF
TRBV6-1	TRBJ2-7	.	TRBD1	12	ASKQDRGPYEQY
TRBV5-6	TRBJ1-2	.	.	12	ASRVGMSDYGYT
TRBV12-2	TRBJ1-2	.	.	13	ASRRDSRTNYGYT
TRBV5-4	TRBJ2-1	.	TRBD2	15	ASSLGGTSGTYNEQF
TRBV28	TRBJ1-6	.	.	10	ASSLADSPLH
TRBV7-9	TRBJ2-7	few	.	11	ASSLEGKGEQY
TRBV9	TRBJ1-1	.	.	12	ASCRGRMNTEAF
TRBV10-1	TRBJ2-7	few	TRBD2	15	ASSGRRGTSGRREQY
TRBV19	TRBJ2-1	.	TRBD2	12	AATSGTSVDEQF
TRBV7-2	TRBJ2-5	few	.	13	ASSLGLVYGETQY
TRBV5-1	TRBJ1-6	.	.	14	ASSELTGVGNSPLH
TRBV2	TRBJ1-4	.	.	11	ASGGSTNEKLF
TRBV5-4	TRBJ2-6	many	.	14	ASSLFPPSGANVLT
TRBV12-5	TRBJ2-6	many	TRBD1	15	ASGLTGQGSGANVLT
TRBV28	TRBJ1-2	few	TRBD1	13	ASRRPGQGKDGYT
TRBV27	TRBJ2-7	.	TRBD1	12	ASSKGQGADEQY
TRBV5-4	TRBJ2-7	.	TRBD2	13	ASSFTSGISYEQY
TRBV5-1	TRBJ1-1	.	TRBD1	12	ASSTGQANTEAF
TRBV14	TRBJ2-1	.	TRBD1	18	ASSQDPSLETGPLLNEQF
TRBV30	TRBJ2-6	many	.	13	AWSVQGTGANVLT
TRBV28	TRBJ1-2	few	.	10	ASSSAGWGYT